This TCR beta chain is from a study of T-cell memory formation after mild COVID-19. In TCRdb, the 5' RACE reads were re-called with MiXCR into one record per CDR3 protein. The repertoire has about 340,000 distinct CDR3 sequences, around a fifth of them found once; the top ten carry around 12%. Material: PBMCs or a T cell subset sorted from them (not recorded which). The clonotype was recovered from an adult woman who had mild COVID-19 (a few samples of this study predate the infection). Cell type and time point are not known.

Here the CDR3 DNA reads TGCGCCAGCAGCCCGAAAGGGGGGGCTAGCACAGATACGCAGTATTTT. It specifies CASSPKGGASTDTQYF. This chain links TRBV5-1 with TRBJ2-3, with D possibly TRBD2 on 7 matching bases. The germline V gene has CDR1 SGHRS and CDR2 YFSETQ. V lost 4 bases and J lost 0, with 15 bases in between. This CDR3 region has 16 residues.